This record covers a single T cell receptor (beta chain). Its antigen is undetermined. The authors ran the immunoSEQ assay, v3.0, at survey level. TCRdb's copy holds only in-frame clones and misses some; the assay was immunoSEQ multiplex PCR. The repertoire holds fewer than 40,000 clones, 65% to 85% seen once, with approximately 8.4% in the top ten. CDR1 MNHEY and CDR2 SMNVEV come from the germline V gene (reference sequence). V shed 9 bases and J shed 6 bases, with 13 bases lying between them. There are 12 residues in the CDR3. The entry originates in a study of long-term antiretroviral therapy in people with HIV. Study-level points and caveats: Blood was collected between about 2003 and 2017, possibly under older ART regimens.

This specimen was unsorted PBMCs, taken 3.1 years after starting antiretroviral therapy. The rearrangement uses TRBV27 and TRBJ2-3; D may be TRBD1 (6 bases). The receptor was derived from a woman aged 45 to 65 with HIV. CDR3 region: CASRTVQDTQYF. The CDR3 coding sequence is TGTGCCAGTAGGACAGTTCAGGATACGCAGTATTTT.